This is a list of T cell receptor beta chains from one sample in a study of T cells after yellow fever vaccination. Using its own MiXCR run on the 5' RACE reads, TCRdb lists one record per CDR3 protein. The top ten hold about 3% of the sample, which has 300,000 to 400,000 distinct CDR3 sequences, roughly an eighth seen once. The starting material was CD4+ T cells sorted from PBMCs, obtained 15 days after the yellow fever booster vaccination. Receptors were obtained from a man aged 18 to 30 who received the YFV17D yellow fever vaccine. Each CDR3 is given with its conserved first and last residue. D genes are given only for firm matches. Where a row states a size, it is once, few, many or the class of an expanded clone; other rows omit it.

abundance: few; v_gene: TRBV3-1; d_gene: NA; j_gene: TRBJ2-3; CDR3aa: CASSQGTWTQYF; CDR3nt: TGTGCCAGCAGCCAAGGGACGTGGACGCAGTATTTT
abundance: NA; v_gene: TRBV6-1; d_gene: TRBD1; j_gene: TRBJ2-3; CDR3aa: CASDSGQGGSGTDTQYF; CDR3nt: TGTGCCAGTGACTCGGGACAGGGTGGGAGTGGCACAGATACGCAGTATTTT
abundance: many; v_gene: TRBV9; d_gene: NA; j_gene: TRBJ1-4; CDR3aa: CASSVAANEKLFF; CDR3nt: TGTGCCAGCAGCGTAGCGGCTAATGAAAAACTGTTTTTT
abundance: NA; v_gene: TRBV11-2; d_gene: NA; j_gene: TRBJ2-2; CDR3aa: CAWEPTRTGELFF; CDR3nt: TGTGCCTGGGAACCCACCCGAACCGGGGAGCTGTTTTTT
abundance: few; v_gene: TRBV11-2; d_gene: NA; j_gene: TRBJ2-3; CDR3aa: CASSWSSTDTQYF; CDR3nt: TGTGCCAGCAGCTGGTCTAGCACAGATACGCAGTATTTT
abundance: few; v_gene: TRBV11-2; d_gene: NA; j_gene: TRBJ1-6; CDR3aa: CASSLSTGTLHF; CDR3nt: TGTGCCAGCAGCTTAAGTACGGGCACCCTCCACTTT
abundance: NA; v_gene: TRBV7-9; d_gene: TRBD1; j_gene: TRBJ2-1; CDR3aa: CASSLLIGQGSGRSTYNEQFF; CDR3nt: TGTGCCAGCAGCTTATTGATAGGACAGGGGTCCGGTCGTTCGACCTACAATGAGCAGTTCTTC
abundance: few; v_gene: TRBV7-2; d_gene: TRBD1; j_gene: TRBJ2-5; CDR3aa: CASSYGTGVRGTQYF; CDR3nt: TGTGCCAGCAGCTACGGGACAGGGGTCCGAGGGACCCAGTACTTC
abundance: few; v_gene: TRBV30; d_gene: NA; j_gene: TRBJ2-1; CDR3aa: CAWSVAAGQFF; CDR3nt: TGTGCCTGGAGTGTGGCGGCCGGGCAGTTCTTC
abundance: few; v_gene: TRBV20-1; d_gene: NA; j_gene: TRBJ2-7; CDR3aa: CSAKRGPSYEQYF; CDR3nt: TGCAGTGCTAAACGGGGGCCGTCCTACGAGCAGTACTTC
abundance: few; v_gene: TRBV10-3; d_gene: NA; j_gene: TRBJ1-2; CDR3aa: CAISEPPGSEYGYTF; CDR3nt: TGTGCCATCAGTGAGCCCCCCGGCAGCGAGTATGGCTACACCTTC
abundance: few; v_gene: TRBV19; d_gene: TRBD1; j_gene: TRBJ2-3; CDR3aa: CASSRQESTGGSTDTQYF; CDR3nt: TGTGCCAGTAGTCGTCAAGAATCGACAGGGGGTAGTACAGATACGCAGTATTTT
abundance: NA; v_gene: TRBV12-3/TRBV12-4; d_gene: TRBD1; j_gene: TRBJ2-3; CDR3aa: CASLPGQGTDTQYF; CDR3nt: TGTGCCAGCCTGCCGGGACAGGGCACAGATACGCAGTATTTT
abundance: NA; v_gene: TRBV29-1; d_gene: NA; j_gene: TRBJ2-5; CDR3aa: CSVGEETQYF; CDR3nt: TGCAGCGTAGGGGAAGAGACCCAGTACTTC
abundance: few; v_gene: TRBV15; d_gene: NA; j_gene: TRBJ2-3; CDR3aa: CATSRDLRFGDTQYF; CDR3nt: TGTGCCACCAGCAGAGATTTGAGATTTGGGGATACGCAGTATTTT
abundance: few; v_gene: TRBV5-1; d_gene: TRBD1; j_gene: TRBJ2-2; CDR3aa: CASGLQGSGELFF; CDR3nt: TGCGCCAGCGGCCTACAGGGGTCCGGGGAGCTGTTTTTT
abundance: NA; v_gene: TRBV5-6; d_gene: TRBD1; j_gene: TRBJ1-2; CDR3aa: CASSLGKRDRPGYTF; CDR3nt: TGTGCCAGCAGCTTGGGCAAGCGGGACAGGCCTGGCTACACCTTC